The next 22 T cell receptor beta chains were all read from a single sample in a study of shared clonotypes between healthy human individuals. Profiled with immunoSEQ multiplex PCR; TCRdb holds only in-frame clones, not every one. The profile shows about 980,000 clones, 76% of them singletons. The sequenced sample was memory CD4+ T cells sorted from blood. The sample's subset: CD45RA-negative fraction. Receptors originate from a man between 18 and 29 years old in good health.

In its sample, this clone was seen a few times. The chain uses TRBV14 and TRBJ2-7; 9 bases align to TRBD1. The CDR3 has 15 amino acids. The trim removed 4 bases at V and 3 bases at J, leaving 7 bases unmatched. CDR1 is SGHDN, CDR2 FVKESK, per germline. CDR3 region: CASSRSGQGVYEQYF. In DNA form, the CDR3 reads TGTGCCAGCAGCCGATCGGGACAGGGTGTCTACGAGCAGTACTTC.

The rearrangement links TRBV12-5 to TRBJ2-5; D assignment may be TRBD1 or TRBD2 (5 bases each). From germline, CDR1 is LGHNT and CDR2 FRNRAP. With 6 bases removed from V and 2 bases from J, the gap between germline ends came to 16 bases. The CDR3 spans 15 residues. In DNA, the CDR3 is TGTGCTAGTGGCCTCGGGGCTAGCAAACAAGAGACCCAGTACTTC. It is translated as CASGLGASKQETQYF. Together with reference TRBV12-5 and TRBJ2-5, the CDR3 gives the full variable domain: DARVTQTPRHKVTEMGQEVTMRCQPILGHNTVFWYRQTMMQGLELLAYFRNRAPLDDSGMPKDRFSAEMPDATLATLKIQPSEPRDSAVYFCASGLGASKQETQYFGPGTRLLVL.

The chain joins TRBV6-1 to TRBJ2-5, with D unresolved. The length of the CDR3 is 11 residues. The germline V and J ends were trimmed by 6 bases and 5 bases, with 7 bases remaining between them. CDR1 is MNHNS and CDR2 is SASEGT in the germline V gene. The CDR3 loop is CASSMVETQYF. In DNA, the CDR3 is TGTGCCAGCAGCATGGTGGAGACCCAGTACTTC.

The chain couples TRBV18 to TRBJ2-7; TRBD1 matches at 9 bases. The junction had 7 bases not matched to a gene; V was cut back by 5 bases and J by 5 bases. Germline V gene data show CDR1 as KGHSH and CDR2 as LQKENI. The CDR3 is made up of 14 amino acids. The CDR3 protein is CASSERQGGDEQYF. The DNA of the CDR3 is TGTGCCAGCTCAGAGCGACAGGGGGGCGACGAGCAGTACTTC.

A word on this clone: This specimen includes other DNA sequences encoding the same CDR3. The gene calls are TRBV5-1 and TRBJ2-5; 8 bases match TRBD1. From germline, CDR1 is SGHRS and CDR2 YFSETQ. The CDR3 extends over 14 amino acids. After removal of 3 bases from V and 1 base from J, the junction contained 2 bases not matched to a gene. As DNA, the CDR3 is TGCGCCAGCAGCTCCGGACAGGGCCAAGAGACCCAGTACTTC. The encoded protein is CASSSGQGQETQYF.

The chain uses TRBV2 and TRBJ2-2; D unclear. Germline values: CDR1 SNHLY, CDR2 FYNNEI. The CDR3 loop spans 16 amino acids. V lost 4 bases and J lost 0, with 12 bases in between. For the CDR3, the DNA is TGTGCCAGCAGTGTAGTAGGGCGTTCGAACACCGGGGAGCTGTTTTTT. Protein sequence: CASSVVGRSNTGELFF.

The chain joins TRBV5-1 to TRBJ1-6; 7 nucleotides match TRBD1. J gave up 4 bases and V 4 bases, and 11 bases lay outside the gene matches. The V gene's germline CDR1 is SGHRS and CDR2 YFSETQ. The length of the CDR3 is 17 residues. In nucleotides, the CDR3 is TGCGCCAGCAGCCCTGGGACAGCCGGCCGGTATAATTCACCCCTCCACTTT. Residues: CASSPGTAGRYNSPLHF.

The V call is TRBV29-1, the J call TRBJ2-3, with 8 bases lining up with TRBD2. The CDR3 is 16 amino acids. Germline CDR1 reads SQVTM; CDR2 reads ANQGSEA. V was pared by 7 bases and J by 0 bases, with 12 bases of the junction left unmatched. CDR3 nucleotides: TGCAGCGCCAACCCTACTAGCGGAGCTAGCACAGATACGCAGTATTTT. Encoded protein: CSANPTSGASTDTQYF.

CDR3 coding DNA: TGTGCCAGCAGTGAAGCGCCTTCCAGGGAGCAGTACTTC. It encodes CASSEAPSREQYF. V gene TRBV6-1 combines with J gene TRBJ2-7; D is unclear. Deletions cut 0 bases from V and 7 bases from J, with 10 bases between. Germline values: CDR1 MNHNS, CDR2 SASEGT. This CDR3 comprises 13 residues.

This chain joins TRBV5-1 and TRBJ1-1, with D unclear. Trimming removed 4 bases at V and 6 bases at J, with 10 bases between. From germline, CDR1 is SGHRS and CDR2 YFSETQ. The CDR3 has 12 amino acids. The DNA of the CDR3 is TGCGCCAGCAGCCAAGACGGAGCTGAAGCTTTCTTT. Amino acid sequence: CASSQDGAEAFF.

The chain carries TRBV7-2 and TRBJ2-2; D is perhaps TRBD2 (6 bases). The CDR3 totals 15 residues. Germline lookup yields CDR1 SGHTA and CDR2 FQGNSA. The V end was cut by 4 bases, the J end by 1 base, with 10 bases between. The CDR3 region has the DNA TGTGCCAGCAGCTGGGTAGCGGAGAACACCGGGGAGCTGTTTTTT. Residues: CASSWVAENTGELFF.

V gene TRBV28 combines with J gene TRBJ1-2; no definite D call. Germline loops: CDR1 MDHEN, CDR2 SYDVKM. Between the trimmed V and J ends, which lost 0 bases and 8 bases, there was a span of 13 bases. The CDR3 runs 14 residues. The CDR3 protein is CASSLWALGRGYTF. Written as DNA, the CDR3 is TGTGCCAGCAGTTTATGGGCGCTTGGAAGGGGCTACACCTTC.

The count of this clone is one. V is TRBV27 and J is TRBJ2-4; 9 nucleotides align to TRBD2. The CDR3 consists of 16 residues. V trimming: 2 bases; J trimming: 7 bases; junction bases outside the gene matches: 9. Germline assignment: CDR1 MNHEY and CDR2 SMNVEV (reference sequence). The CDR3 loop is CASSLRGTSRNNIQYF. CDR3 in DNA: TGTGCCAGCAGTTTACGGGGGACTAGCCGGAATAACATTCAGTACTTC.

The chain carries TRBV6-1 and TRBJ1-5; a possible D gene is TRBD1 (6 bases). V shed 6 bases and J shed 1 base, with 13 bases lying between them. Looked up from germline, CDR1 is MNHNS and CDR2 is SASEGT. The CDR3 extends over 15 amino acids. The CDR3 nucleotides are TGTGCCAGCAGAAGGGGACACGCAAGCAATCAGCCCCAGCATTTT. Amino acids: CASRRGHASNQPQHF.

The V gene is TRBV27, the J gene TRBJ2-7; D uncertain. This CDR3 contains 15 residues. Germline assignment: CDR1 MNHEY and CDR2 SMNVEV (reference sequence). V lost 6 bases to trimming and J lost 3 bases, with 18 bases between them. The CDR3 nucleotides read TGTGCCAGCAGGACCTTATCATTAACGGGCTACGAGCAGTACTTC. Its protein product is CASRTLSLTGYEQYF.

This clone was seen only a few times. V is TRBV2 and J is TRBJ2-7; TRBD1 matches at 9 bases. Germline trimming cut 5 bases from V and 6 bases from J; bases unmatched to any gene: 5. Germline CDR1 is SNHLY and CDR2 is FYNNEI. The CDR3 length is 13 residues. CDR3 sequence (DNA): TGTGCCAGCAGTCGGGACAGGGAGGTCGAGCAGTACTTC. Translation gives CASSRDREVEQYF. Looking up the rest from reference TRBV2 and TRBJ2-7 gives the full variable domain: EPEVTQTPSHQVTQMGQEVILRCVPISNHLYFYWYRQILGQKVEFLVSFYNNEISEKSEIFDDQFSVERPDGSNFTLKIRSTKLEDSAMYFCASSRDREVEQYFGPGTRLTVT.

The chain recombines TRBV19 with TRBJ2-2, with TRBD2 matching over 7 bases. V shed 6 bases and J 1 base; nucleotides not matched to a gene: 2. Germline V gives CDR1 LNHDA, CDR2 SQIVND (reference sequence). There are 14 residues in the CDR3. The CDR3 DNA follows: TGTGCCAGTAGAGCGGGGTGGAACACCGGGGAGCTGTTTTTT. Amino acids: CASRAGWNTGELFF.

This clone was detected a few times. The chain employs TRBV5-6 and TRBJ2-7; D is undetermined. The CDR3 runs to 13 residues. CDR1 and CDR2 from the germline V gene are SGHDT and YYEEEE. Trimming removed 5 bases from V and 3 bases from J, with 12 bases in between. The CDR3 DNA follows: TGTGCCAGCAGATCGAGAGGAAGCTACGAGCAGTACTTC. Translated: CASRSRGSYEQYF.

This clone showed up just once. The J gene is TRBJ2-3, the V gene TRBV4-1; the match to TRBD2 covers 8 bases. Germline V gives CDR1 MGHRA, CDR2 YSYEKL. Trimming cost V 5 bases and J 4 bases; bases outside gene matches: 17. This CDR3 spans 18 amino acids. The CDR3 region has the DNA TGCGCCAGCAGCTCAGAACACATAGCGGGAAGGGGTCCAGATACGCAGTATTTT. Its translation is CASSSEHIAGRGPDTQYF.

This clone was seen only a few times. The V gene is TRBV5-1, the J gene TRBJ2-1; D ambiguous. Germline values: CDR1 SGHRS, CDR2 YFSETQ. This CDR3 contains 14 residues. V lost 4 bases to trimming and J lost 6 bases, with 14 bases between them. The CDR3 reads CASSVNFGSNEQFF. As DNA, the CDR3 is TGCGCCAGCAGCGTCAATTTCGGGTCCAATGAGCAGTTCTTC.

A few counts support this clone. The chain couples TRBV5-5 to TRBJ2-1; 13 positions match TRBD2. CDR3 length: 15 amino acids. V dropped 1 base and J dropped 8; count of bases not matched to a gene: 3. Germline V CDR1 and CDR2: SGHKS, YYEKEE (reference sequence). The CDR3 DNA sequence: TGTGCCAGCAGCTTGACTAGCGGGAGGGCGGATGAGCAGTTCTTC. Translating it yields CASSLTSGRADEQFF.

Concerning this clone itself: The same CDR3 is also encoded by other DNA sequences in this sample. The CDR3 sequence is CATSRGAGGTDTQYF. The CDR3 bases are TGTGCCACCAGCAGAGGGGCAGGGGGGACAGATACGCAGTATTTT. V is TRBV15 and J is TRBJ2-3; a weak D match, TRBD1 (7 bases). Germline loops: CDR1 LNHNV, CDR2 YYDKDF (reference sequence). The V end was cut by 1 base, the J end by 3 bases, with 11 bases between. The CDR3 is made up of 15 amino acids.